This T cell receptor (beta chain) was sequenced during a study of blood T cell repertoires in COVID-19. Turning to the study itself: Acute and convalescent COVID-19 samples came from the United States, Italy and Spain. T cells, B-cell-depleted T cells, or PBMCs supplied cDNA or gDNA.

The ends lost 3 bases at V and 0 bases at J; junction bases unmatched: 11. The CDR3 totals 19 residues. CDR1 and CDR2 (germline): MNHEY, SMNVEV (reference sequence). Per the study methods: By means of reference gene primer amplification, nucleated cell counts were estimated. Sequenced by immunoSEQ multiplex PCR; TCRdb stores in-frame clones only, minus some. The DNA was the basis for D and trimming; V, J and clone size are from that table. The repertoire consists of fewer than 250,000 clones, with more than 80% occurring once and the leading ten covering approximately 5.7%. The chain combines TRBV27 with TRBJ1-5, with TRBD1 matching over 10 bases. The sequenced material came from peripheral blood. The TCR comes from a human donor in a cohort sampled during active COVID-19. CDR3 region: CASSFWDRGSNYSNQPQHF. CDR3 coding DNA: TGTGCCAGCAGTTTCTGGGACAGGGGCTCCAATTATAGCAATCAGCCCCAGCATTTT.